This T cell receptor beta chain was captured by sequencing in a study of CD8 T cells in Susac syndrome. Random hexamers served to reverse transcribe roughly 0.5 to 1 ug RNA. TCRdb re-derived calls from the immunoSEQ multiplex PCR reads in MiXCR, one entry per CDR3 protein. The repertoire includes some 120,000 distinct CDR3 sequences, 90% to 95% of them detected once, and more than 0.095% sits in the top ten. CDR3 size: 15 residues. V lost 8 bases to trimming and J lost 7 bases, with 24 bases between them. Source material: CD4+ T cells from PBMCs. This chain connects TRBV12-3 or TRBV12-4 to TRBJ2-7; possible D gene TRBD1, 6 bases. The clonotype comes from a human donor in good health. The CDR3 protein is CASGFTGTPSKEQYF. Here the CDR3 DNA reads TGTGCCAGCGGGTTCACCGGGACACCCTCCAAGGAGCAGTACTTC.